The 11 T cell receptor beta chains listed next were all sequenced from one sample in a study of T cell repertoires in cytomegalovirus infection (dated 2019 in TCRdb). TCRdb lists the instrument as Illumina HiSeq 1500. The raw public reads went through TCRdb reprocessing: fastp at Q25, MiXCR clone calling, in-frame beta chains kept. All rows with the same CDR3 protein become a single entry with the most common DNA and genes. For this sample there are about 920,000 distinct CDR3 sequences; approximately 31% appear just once. The ten largest clonotypes hold roughly an eighth of the sample. What these receptors recognize is not known. Sample treatment or condition, as interpreted from the label and publication: in vitro stimulation with specific CMV peptide epitopes to enrich CMV-specific T cells. The input for sequencing was cultured CD8+ T cells from PBMCs, taken from culture after CMV antigen stimulation. The source of these receptors is a human donor in good health (CMV status not recorded). Some clones in this sample may be carry-over from other donors' samples.

The rearrangement uses TRBV7-9 and TRBJ2-1; D call uncertain. This CDR3 has 15 residues. CDR1 and CDR2 from the germline V gene are SEHNR and FQNEAQ (reference sequence). With 0 bases removed from V and 2 bases from J, the gap between germline ends came to 8 bases. CDR3 sequence (DNA): TGTGCCAGCAGCTTAGCGTACTCTACCTACAATGAGCAGTTCTTC. Translating gives CASSLAYSTYNEQFF.

This chain links TRBV7-9 with TRBJ2-7, with a possible D match to TRBD1 (6 bases). V was cut by 5 bases and J by 1 base, with 15 bases left in between. The CDR3 loop spans 15 amino acids. Germline values: CDR1 SEHNR, CDR2 FQNEAQ (reference sequence). The CDR3 here is CASSTRGQTSYEQYF. The CDR3, as DNA: TGTGCCAGCAGCACCAGAGGACAGACGTCCTACGAGCAGTACTTC.

This clonotype was picked up one time. One base away lies a much larger clone, so this may be a sequencing read error. The chain carries TRBV10-3 and TRBJ2-5, with D maybe TRBD1 (6 bases). The V gene's germline CDR1 is ENHRY and CDR2 SYGVKD. CDR3 length: 12 amino acids. The CDR3 DNA reads as TGTGTCATCAGCAGGGGTTACGAGACCCAGTACTTC. It codes for CVISRGYETQYF.

The chain couples TRBV27 to TRBJ1-5, with D perhaps matching TRBD1 (6 bases). V was cut by 5 bases and J by 0 bases, with 11 bases left in between. The CDR3 has 15 amino acids. Per the germline V gene, CDR1 is MNHEY and CDR2 is SMNVEV (reference sequence). CDR3 bases: TGTGCCAGCAGTAAGGGACAATTTAGCAATCAGCCCCAGCATTTT. Amino acid sequence: CASSKGQFSNQPQHF.

This clonotype occurred a few times. The CDR3 coding sequence is TGTGCCAGCAGTGAATATTTCGGGGGCGGGAAGTTCGACACCGGGGAGCTGTTTTTT. Residues: CASSEYFGGGKFDTGELFF. This sequence joins TRBV25-1 and TRBJ2-2; D possibly uses TRBD1 or TRBD2 (6 bases each). The CDR3 extends over 19 amino acids. The V gene lost 0 bases and the J gene lost 3 bases, with 20 bases spanning the gap. Germline CDR1 reads MGHDK; CDR2 reads SYGVNS.

J is TRBJ2-1 and V is TRBV6-5; D is unclear. The CDR3 has 14 amino acids. Trimming cost V 0 bases and J 7 bases, with 10 bases left between them. CDR1 is MNHEY, CDR2 SVGAGI, per germline. The DNA of the CDR3 is TGTGCCAGCAGTTACTCGGGTCACGGGAATGAGCAGTTCTTC. Amino acid sequence: CASSYSGHGNEQFF.

This clonotype has more than one count but fewer than ten. The chain combines TRBV2 with TRBJ2-1; the D call may be TRBD1 or TRBD2 (6 bases each). Germline V gene sequence: CDR1 SNHLY, CDR2 FYNNEI. Trimming took 9 bases from V and 15 from J, leaving 24 bases between them. The CDR3 contains 13 residues. The CDR3 reads CASPGQGYNGGFF. The CDR3, as DNA: TGTGCCAGTCCGGGACAAGGGTACAACGGGGGGTTCTTC. The variable domain in full, with the rest retrieved from reference TRBV2 and TRBJ2-1, is EPEVTQTPSHQVTQMGQEVILRCVPISNHLYFYWYRQILGQKVEFLVSFYNNEISEKSEIFDDQFSVERPDGSNFTLKIRSTKLEDSAMYFCASPGQGYNGGFFGPGTRLTVL.

The rearrangement joins TRBV4-1 to TRBJ1-2; possibly TRBD1 for D (5 bases). Per germline, CDR1 MGHRA and CDR2 YSYEKL. The germline V and J ends were trimmed by 3 bases and 4 bases, with 9 bases remaining between them. The CDR3 has 13 residues. This CDR3 is CASSQYGGYGYTF. The CDR3 DNA follows: TGCGCCAGCAGCCAGTACGGGGGCTATGGCTACACCTTC.

The rearrangement uses TRBV19 and TRBJ1-5; D not resolved. CDR1 and CDR2 (germline): LNHDA, SQIVND (reference sequence). The CDR3 length is 15 residues. The V gene lost 2 bases and the J gene lost 6 bases, with 14 bases spanning the gap. CDR3 bases: TGTGCCAGTAGTATACCCTGGGAAAGAGGTCAGCCCCAGCATTTT. It encodes CASSIPWERGQPQHF.

This clonotype was seen more than once but under ten times. The genes are TRBV4-1 and TRBJ2-3; maybe TRBD2 (5 bases). The ends were cut back, 5 bases at V and 0 bases at J, with 18 bases in the middle. The CDR3 runs to 17 residues. The germline CDR1 and CDR2 sequences are MGHRA and YSYEKL. CDR3 bases: TGCGCCAGCAGCGAGACTAAACGACGGGCTAGCACAGATACGCAGTATTTT. This sequence encodes CASSETKRRASTDTQYF.

On this clonotype: This may stem from a read error, because a much larger clone lies one nucleotide away. The gene calls are TRBV7-9 and TRBJ1-5; D is perhaps TRBD1 (6 bases). Trimming left V 5 bases short and J 3 bases short, with 17 bases between. The CDR3 is made up of 16 amino acids. Germline CDR1 reads SEHNR; CDR2 reads FQNEAQ (reference sequence). The CDR3 nucleotides are TGTGCCAGCAGCGGCGAGGGGGGGGGGATCAATCAGCCCCAGCATTTT. Residues: CASSGEGGGINQPQHF.